The 24 T cell receptor beta chains in this list originate from one sample, sequenced in a study of T cells in Graves' hyperthyroidism and ophthalmopathy (dated by TCRdb to about 2019). Library method: multiplex PCR. Instrument used: Illumina HiSeq 2000. The TCR beta CDR3 regions were amplified from RNA transcripts. The TCR CDR3 was subjected to a first round of RT-PCR using the HTBI primer set and the Qiagen OneStep RT-PCR kit. Using fastp at Q25 and MiXCR, TCRdb reprocessed the public reads and kept productive beta chains. CDR3 protein sequences are deduplicated, and each keeps its most common genes and DNA. The sample contains under 700,000 distinct CDR3 sequences, 16% of them found a single time. The top ten clonotypes cover approximately 18% of the sample. Specimen: blood. These receptors were taken from a woman aged 18-29 years with Graves' hyperthyroidism.

This clonotype showed up many times. This sequence joins TRBV28 and TRBJ1-6; 8 bases are a match to TRBD1. After removal of 5 bases from V and 4 bases from J, the junction contained 4 bases not matched to a gene. The CDR3 consists of 15 residues. In germline, CDR1 is MDHEN, CDR2 SYDVKM. This chain's CDR3 is CASSTGQGYNSPLHF. In nucleotides, the CDR3 is TGTGCCAGCAGTACAGGACAGGGTTATAATTCACCCCTCCACTTT.

The chain has TRBV6-1 and TRBJ2-3; 11 bases line up with TRBD2. J gave up 0 bases and V 2 bases, and 4 bases lay outside the gene matches. This CDR3 contains 17 residues. Germline loops: CDR1 MNHNS, CDR2 SASEGT. CDR3 amino acids: CASSERLAGSSTDTQYF. CDR3 nucleotides: TGTGCCAGCAGTGAACGACTAGCGGGGTCTAGCACAGATACGCAGTATTTT.

This clonotype was seen ten or more times. V gene TRBV7-2 combines with J gene TRBJ1-1; unclear D gene. V was pared by 3 bases and J by 8 bases, with 16 bases between. Per germline, CDR1 SGHTA and CDR2 FQGNSA. The CDR3 loop spans 14 amino acids. CDR3 DNA: TGTGCCAGCAGCTTCGGTCATCCGGGAATCGAAGCTTTCTTT. Translation: CASSFGHPGIEAFF.

J is TRBJ2-2 and V is TRBV6-5; no firm D call. Trimming took 1 base from V and 8 from J, leaving 5 bases between them. This CDR3 contains 12 residues. The germline CDR1 and CDR2 sequences are MNHEY and SVGAGI. As DNA, the CDR3 is TGTGCCAGCAGTTACTATCGAGGGGAGCTGTTTTTT. It codes for CASSYYRGELFF.

This sequence joins TRBV6-9 and TRBJ1-1; 7 positions match TRBD1. CDR1 and CDR2 from the germline V gene are MNHGY and SVAAGI. The CDR3 has 14 amino acids. Trimming at V came to 4 bases and at J to 6 bases, leaving 8 bases not matched to a gene. CDR3 sequence: CASSSRGGFAEAFF. CDR3 coding DNA: TGTGCCAGCAGTTCCCGAGGGGGCTTCGCTGAAGCTTTCTTT.

This clonotype appeared many times. The V and J genes are TRBV6-2 or TRBV6-3 and TRBJ2-1; 10 positions match TRBD2. Germline V gives CDR1 MNHEY, CDR2 SVGEGT. The CDR3 runs to 15 residues. J lost 8 bases, V lost 0 bases, and 4 bases had no gene match. The chain's CDR3 is CASSYSSGGAHEQFF. DNA of the CDR3: TGTGCCAGCAGTTACTCAAGCGGGGGGGCACATGAGCAGTTCTTC.

This clonotype turned up a few times. This chain uses TRBV30 with TRBJ2-5; 7 bases are a match to TRBD2. This CDR3 has 12 residues. Trimming took 4 bases from V and 1 from J; bases not matched to a gene: 0. Germline-derived CDR1 and CDR2 are GTSNPN and SVGIG (reference sequence). The CDR3 region is CAWTSGQETQYF. CDR3 in DNA: TGTGCCTGGACTAGCGGCCAAGAGACCCAGTACTTC.

The CDR3 loop reads CASSLEEKPQHF. DNA of the CDR3: TGTGCCAGCAGCTTAGAGGAAAAGCCCCAGCATTTT. The chain has TRBV7-9 and TRBJ1-5; no clear D gene. This CDR3 comprises 12 residues. V was cut by 1 base and J by 8 bases, with 6 bases left in between. From germline, CDR1 is SEHNR and CDR2 FQNEAQ (reference sequence).

In this sample, this clonotype turned up many times. This chain joins TRBV18 and TRBJ2-5; D assignment may be TRBD1 or TRBD2 (5 bases each). Germline assignment: CDR1 KGHSH and CDR2 LQKENI. CDR3 length equals 14 residues. The ends were cut back, 0 bases at V and 5 bases at J, with 10 bases in the middle. In DNA form, the CDR3 reads TGTGCCAGCTCACCACCTGGGGGAGTGGAGACCCAGTACTTC. Translated, it gives CASSPPGGVETQYF.

There are many counts of this clonotype. V usage is TRBV18 and J usage is TRBJ2-7; D possibly corresponds to TRBD1 (8 bases). This CDR3 contains 14 residues. CDR1 is KGHSH and CDR2 is LQKENI in the germline V gene. V lost 5 bases and J lost 3, with 14 bases in between. CDR3 in DNA: TGTGCCAGCTCAAGCGGGACAGGTGACTACGAGCAGTACTTC. This codes for CASSSGTGDYEQYF.

This chain joins TRBV14 and TRBJ2-1, with a tentative D call TRBD2 (6 bases). The germline CDR1 and CDR2 sequences are SGHDN and FVKESK. This CDR3 spans 16 amino acids. Trimming left V 0 bases short and J 3 bases short, with 12 bases between. CDR3 coding DNA: TGTGCCAGCAGCCAAGAAGGCGGGGTCCGCTACAATGAGCAGTTCTTC. Amino acid sequence: CASSQEGGVRYNEQFF.

In its sample, this clonotype was seen a few times. The rearrangement uses TRBV12-3 or TRBV12-4 and TRBJ1-6; no definite D call. Trimming removed 2 bases at V and 8 bases at J, with 7 bases between. This CDR3 contains 13 residues. Written as DNA, the CDR3 is TGTGCCAGCAGTTTAACCGTTGATTCACCCCTCCACTTT. Its protein product is CASSLTVDSPLHF.

This clonotype was recorded many times. The genes are TRBV27 and TRBJ2-7; D remains ambiguous. The CDR3 sequence is 14 residues long. The V end lost 1 base, the J end lost 0 bases, and 7 bases lay between the germline ends. Germline CDR1 MNHEY, CDR2 SMNVEV (reference sequence). The CDR3, as DNA: TGTGCCAGCAGTTTATTATACCGCTCCTACGAGCAGTACTTC. Encoded protein: CASSLLYRSYEQYF.

This clonotype was seen a handful of times. This sequence joins TRBV24-1 and TRBJ2-7; 14 bases are a match to TRBD2. From germline, CDR1 is KGHDR and CDR2 SFDVKD. The ends lost 6 bases at V and 3 bases at J; junction bases unmatched: 6. The CDR3 loop spans 16 amino acids. The CDR3 coding sequence is TGTGCCACCAGTCCCGGGACTAGCGGGAGTGTCTACGAGCAGTACTTC. Residues: CATSPGTSGSVYEQYF.

This clonotype has a count of ten or more. The chain couples TRBV10-3 to TRBJ2-5; a weak D match, TRBD1 (5 bases). Trimming removed 6 bases from V and 0 bases from J, with 14 bases in between. CDR1 and CDR2 from the germline V gene are ENHRY and SYGVKD. The CDR3 is 15 residues long. The CDR3 spells CAIRAQPGNQETQYF. The CDR3 region has the DNA TGTGCCATCAGAGCCCAACCAGGGAACCAAGAGACCCAGTACTTC.

This clonotype was detected many times. J is TRBJ2-7 and V is TRBV11-2, with 8 bases identical to TRBD2. CDR1 and CDR2 (germline): SGHAT, FQNNGV. The CDR3 is 15 residues long. V dropped 5 bases and J dropped 1; count of bases not matched to a gene: 7. CDR3 sequence (DNA): TGTGCCAGCAGCCCGGGACTAGGTTTATCCTACGAGCAGTACTTC. Protein product: CASSPGLGLSYEQYF.

In DNA form, the CDR3 reads TGCGCCAGCAGCTTGTTAACAGGGGACACCGGGGAGCTGTTTTTT. Amino acids: CASSLLTGDTGELFF. The chain links TRBV5-1 to TRBJ2-2, with 7 positions matching TRBD1. CDR3 size: 15 residues. The V gene's germline CDR1 is SGHRS and CDR2 YFSETQ. The trim removed 1 base at V and 3 bases at J, leaving 3 bases unmatched.

About this clonotype: Just one base apart from a much larger clone, this may be a read error. The chain recombines TRBV27 with TRBJ2-7; TRBD2 matches at 7 bases. Germline V gene data show CDR1 as MNHEY and CDR2 as SMNVEV (reference sequence). V lost 5 bases and J lost 1; bases outside the gene matches: 8. This CDR3 contains 15 residues. Here the CDR3 DNA reads TGTGCCAGCAGTCGCGCTCGGGGGGTTTCCTACGAGCAGTACTTC. The encoded protein is CASSRARGVSYEQYF.

The J gene is TRBJ1-2, the V gene TRBV3-2. TRBV3-2 is tagged as a pseudogene. The CDR3 totals 16 residues. CDR3: CAGSQDQRQRGYGYTF. Here the CDR3 DNA reads TGTGCCGGCAGCCAAGATCAACGGCAACGAGGCTATGGCTACACCTTC.

This clonotype has just a few counts. This chain joins TRBV10-2 and TRBJ1-5; D is unclear. CDR3 size: 14 residues. Germline V gene sequence: CDR1 WSHSY, CDR2 SAAADI. The V gene lost 3 bases and the J gene lost 6 bases, with 12 bases spanning the gap. The CDR3, as DNA: TGCGCCAGCAGTGATTTAAGCTGGGTTCAGCCCCAGCATTTT. As protein: CASSDLSWVQPQHF.

The chain has TRBV20-1 and TRBJ1-5; D not certain. The germline gives CDR1 DFQATT, CDR2 SNEGSKA (reference sequence). V was cut by 3 bases and J by 2 bases, with 8 bases left in between. The length of the CDR3 is 13 residues. CDR3 sequence: CSASYSRNQPQHF. CDR3 coding DNA: TGCAGTGCTAGTTACAGCCGCAATCAGCCCCAGCATTTT.

The chain couples TRBV6-1 to TRBJ2-3; D perhaps matches TRBD2 (5 bases). The length of the CDR3 is 13 residues. Germline CDR1 MNHNS, CDR2 SASEGT. V was clipped by 11 bases and J by 3 bases, with 15 bases between them. The CDR3 protein is CASCPRGTDTQYF. CDR3 in DNA: TGTGCCTCCTGCCCCCGGGGAACAGATACGCAGTATTTT.

This clonotype has ten or more counts. The V and J genes are TRBV7-3 and TRBJ2-7; 10 bases fit TRBD2. Unmatched junction bases numbered 6, after V lost 4 bases and J lost 0 bases. Per germline, CDR1 SGHTA and CDR2 FQGTGA. The CDR3 is made up of 16 amino acids. CDR3 nucleotides: TGTGCCAGCAGCTCTCTGACTAGCGGGCCCTCCTACGAGCAGTACTTC. It is translated as CASSSLTSGPSYEQYF.

J is TRBJ1-5 and V is TRBV14; D uncertain. Trimming pared 0 bases from V and 7 bases from J, leaving 13 bases between. CDR1 SGHDN and CDR2 FVKESK come from the germline V gene. The CDR3 is made up of 15 amino acids. The CDR3 DNA is TGTGCCAGCAGCCAAGATGTCGGGAGCCGGCAGCCCCAGCATTTT. Translated, it gives CASSQDVGSRQPQHF.